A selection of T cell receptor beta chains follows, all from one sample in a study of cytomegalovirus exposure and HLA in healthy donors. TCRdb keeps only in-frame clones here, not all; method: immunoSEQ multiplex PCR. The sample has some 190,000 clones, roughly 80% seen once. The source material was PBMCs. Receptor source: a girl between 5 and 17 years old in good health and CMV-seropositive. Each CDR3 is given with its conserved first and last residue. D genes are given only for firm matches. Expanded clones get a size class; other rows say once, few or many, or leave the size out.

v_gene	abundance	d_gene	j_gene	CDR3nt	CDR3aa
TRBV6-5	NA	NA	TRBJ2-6	TGTGCCAGCAGCCAAACGGGTTCTGGGGCCAACGTCCTGACTTTC	CASSQTGSGANVLTF
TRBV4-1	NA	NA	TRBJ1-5	TGCGCCAGCAAAGCGCAGGGTACCAATCAGCCCCAGCATTTT	CASKAQGTNQPQHF
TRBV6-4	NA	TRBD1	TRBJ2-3	TGTGCCACCCCGAATTACCGGGACAGGGGCACAGATACGCAGTATTTT	CATPNYRDRGTDTQYF
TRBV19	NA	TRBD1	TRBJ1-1	TGTGCCAGTAGCTCACAGGGGGGCGCGGGCACTGAAGCTTTCTTT	CASSSQGGAGTEAFF
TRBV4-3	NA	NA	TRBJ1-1	TGCGCCAGCAGCCAAACAGGGTTAAACACTGAAGCTTTCTTT	CASSQTGLNTEAFF
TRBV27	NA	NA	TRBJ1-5	TGTGCCAGCAGACCGAACCCTGACAGTAATCAGCCCCAGCATTTT	CASRPNPDSNQPQHF
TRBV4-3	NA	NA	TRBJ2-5	TGCGCCAGCAGCCAAGTGCGATACGAGACCCAGTACTTC	CASSQVRYETQYF
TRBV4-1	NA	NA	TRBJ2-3	TGCGCCAGCAGCGCAGGGGGGACAGATACGCAGTATTTT	CASSAGGTDTQYF
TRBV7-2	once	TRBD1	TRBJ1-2	TGTGCCAGCAGCTTAGGGGCAGGGGGCCTTGGCTATGGCTACACCTTC	CASSLGAGGLGYGYTF
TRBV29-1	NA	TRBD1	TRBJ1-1	TGCAGCGTTTTAAAATCTACAGGGGGGAACACTGAAGCTTTCTTT	CSVLKSTGGNTEAFF
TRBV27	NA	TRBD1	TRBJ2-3	TGTGCCAGCAGTTTGTCCCGCAGGGGGCTAGGAGATACGCAGTATTTT	CASSLSRRGLGDTQYF
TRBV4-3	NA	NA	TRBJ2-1	TGCGCCAGCAGCCAAGAGTCTAGCCTCTCCTACAATGAGCAGTTCTTC	CASSQESSLSYNEQFF
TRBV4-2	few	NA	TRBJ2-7	TGTGCCAGCAGCCAAGAATCATCAAGCCCCTACGAGCAGTACTTC	CASSQESSSPYEQYF
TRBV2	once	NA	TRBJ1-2	TGTGCCAGCAGTGAAGCGCAGGGGCATGGCTACACCTTC	CASSEAQGHGYTF
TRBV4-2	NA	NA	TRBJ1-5	TGTGCCAGCAGCCAAGGAAGGGGTAGCTACCAGCCCCAGCATTTT	CASSQGRGSYQPQHF
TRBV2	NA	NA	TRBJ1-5	TGTGCCAGCAGTAGAGGACAGTCCAATCAGCCCCAGCATTTT	CASSRGQSNQPQHF
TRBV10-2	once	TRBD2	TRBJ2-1	TGCGCCAGCAGTGGCAGCCTAGCGGGCTCCTACAATGAGCAGTTCTTC	CASSGSLAGSYNEQFF
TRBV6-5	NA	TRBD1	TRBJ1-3	TGTGCCAGCAGTGTGCGAACAGGGGAACGAAACACCATATATTTT	CASSVRTGERNTIYF
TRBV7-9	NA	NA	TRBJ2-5	TGTGCCAGCAGCCCCCAGGACAGCCAGATTTGGGAGACCCAGTACTTC	CASSPQDSQIWETQYF
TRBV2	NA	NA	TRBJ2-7	TGTGCCAGCAGTGGACAGTCTAGAAGTTACGAGCAGTACTTC	CASSGQSRSYEQYF
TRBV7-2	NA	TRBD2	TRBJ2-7	TGTGCCAGCAGCTCCCGAGCGGGAGGGCCGGGGGAGCAGTACTTC	CASSSRAGGPGEQYF
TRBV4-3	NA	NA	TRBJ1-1	TGCGCCAGCAGCCTCCACAGGGAACCGAACACTGAAGATTTCTTT	CASSLHREPNTEDFF
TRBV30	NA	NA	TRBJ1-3	TGTGCCTGGAGTGGAGGAGCCTTCCTCTCTGGAAACACCATATATTTT	CAWSGGAFLSGNTIYF
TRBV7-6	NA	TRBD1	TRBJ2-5	TGTGCCAGCAGCTTGGCCTCTGGACAGGGGCGCAGGGAGACCCAGTACTTC	CASSLASGQGRRETQYF
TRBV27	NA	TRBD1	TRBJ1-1	TGTGCCAGCATCCTCCATTTTCCGACAGGGGAGAACACTGAAGCTCTCTTT	CASILHFPTGENTEALF
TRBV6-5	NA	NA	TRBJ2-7	TGTGCCAGCAGTCAGTTTCAGGGTCCCGAGCAGTACTTC	CASSQFQGPEQYF
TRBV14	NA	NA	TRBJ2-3	TGTGCCAGCAGCCCCTTGGGCGGCACAGATACGCAGTATTTT	CASSPLGGTDTQYF
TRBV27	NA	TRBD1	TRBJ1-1	TGTGCCAGCAATAAACAGGGGGCAGGGAACACTGAAGCTTTCTTT	CASNKQGAGNTEAFF
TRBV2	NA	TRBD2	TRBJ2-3	TGTGCCAGCGGTCGGGGGGGGGCGGCAGATACGCAGTATTTT	CASGRGGAADTQYF
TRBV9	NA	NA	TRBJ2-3	TGTGCCAGCAGCATCCAGCAGGGCCCGGGTGGAGATACGCAGTATTTT	CASSIQQGPGGDTQYF
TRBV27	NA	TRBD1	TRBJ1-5	TGTGCCAGCAGTTCGGGACAGGGGGCGAATCAGCCCCAGCATTTT	CASSSGQGANQPQHF
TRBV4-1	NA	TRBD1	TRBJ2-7	TGCGCCAGCAGCCAAGTAGGCAGGGGGCAATACGAGCAGTACTTC	CASSQVGRGQYEQYF
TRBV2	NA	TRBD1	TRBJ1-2	TGTGCCAGCAGGGACAGGGACGTTGGCTACACCTTC	CASRDRDVGYTF
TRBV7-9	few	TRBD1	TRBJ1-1	TGTGCCAGCAGCAGACAGGGTTCGAACACTGAAGCTTTCTTT	CASSRQGSNTEAFF
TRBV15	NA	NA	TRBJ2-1	TGTGCCACCAGCAGAGAACGGGGGAGTGAGCAGTTCTTC	CATSRERGSEQFF
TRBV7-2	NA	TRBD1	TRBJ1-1	TGTGCCAGCAGCTTAGGAGGACAGGTCCCGGGAGCTTTCTTT	CASSLGGQVPGAFF